The entry that follows covers one T cell receptor beta chain sequence. The data are from a study of CD8 T cells in Susac syndrome. The authors sequenced TCR beta from blood CD8+ and CD4+ T cells. Random hexamers primed reverse transcription of roughly 0.45 to 1 ug RNA. An immunoSEQ multiplex PCR amplified TCR beta CDR3 over 54 Vbeta and 13 Jbeta. TCRdb independently ran MiXCR on the immunoSEQ multiplex PCR reads; one entry per CDR3 protein. The top ten clones hold about 0.51% of a sample with 45,000 to 60,000 distinct CDR3 sequences, around 93% of them seen once. The TCR was taken from a human donor with multiple sclerosis. Input material: CD8+ T cells from PBMCs.

The CDR3: CASSIHSTDTQYF. In nucleotides, the CDR3 is TGTGCCAGCAGTATACACAGCACAGATACGCAGTATTTT. This chain uses TRBV27 with TRBJ2-3; no reliable D call. CDR3 length equals 13 residues. CDR1 and CDR2 from the germline V gene are MNHEY and SMNVEV (reference sequence). Trimming took off 5 bases at V and 0 bases at J, with 6 bases between the two ends.